The 22 T cell receptor beta chains listed next were all sequenced from one sample in a study of T cells in localized non-small cell lung cancer. TCRdb's copy holds only in-frame clones and misses some; the assay was immunoSEQ multiplex PCR. Here the sample spans tens of thousands of clones, 85% to 90% being singletons. The sample here was peripheral blood, taken before any cancer treatment. These receptors were obtained from a female donor at least 60 years old with stage I lung adenocarcinoma.

The chain is built from TRBV5-1 and TRBJ2-3, with D tentatively TRBD1 or TRBD2 (5 bases each). The V and J ends lost 4 bases and 0 bases respectively, with 15 bases between them. CDR1 is SGHRS, CDR2 YFSETQ, per germline. The CDR3 contains 16 residues. The CDR3 spells CASSPPGRASTDTQYF. In DNA form, the CDR3 reads TGCGCCAGCAGCCCCCCGGGGCGGGCCAGCACAGATACGCAGTATTTT.

The chain combines TRBV14 with TRBJ2-7; no clear D gene. Trimming removed 0 bases at V and 0 bases at J, with 9 bases between. This CDR3 is 15 amino acids long. In germline, CDR1 is SGHDN, CDR2 FVKESK. CDR3 sequence: CASSQDRARSYEQYF. CDR3 coding DNA: TGTGCCAGCAGCCAAGATAGGGCCCGCTCCTACGAGCAGTACTTC.

This chain joins TRBV5-1 and TRBJ2-3; D gene ambiguous. The germline V gene encodes CDR1 SGHRS and CDR2 YFSETQ. Trimming shortened V by 4 bases and J by 0 bases, and 12 bases separated the two germline ends. The CDR3 has 15 amino acids. The CDR3 loop is CASSQGSPSTDTQYF. The CDR3 DNA reads as TGCGCCAGCAGCCAAGGGTCTCCGAGCACAGATACGCAGTATTTT.

This chain links TRBV7-2 with TRBJ1-2, with a weak D call TRBD1 (5 bases). Germline V gene lookup returns CDR1 SGHTA and CDR2 FQGNSA. There are 13 residues in the CDR3. The germline V and J ends were trimmed by 4 bases and 2 bases, with 8 bases remaining between them. DNA for the CDR3: TGTGCCAGCAGCTCTGCAGGGAACTATGGCTACACCTTC. It is translated as CASSSAGNYGYTF.

This rearrangement joins TRBV10-3 to TRBJ1-6, with 8 bases that match TRBD1. V was pared by 5 bases and J by 5 bases, with 2 bases of the junction left unmatched. The CDR3 runs to 14 residues. Germline CDR1 is ENHRY and CDR2 is SYGVKD. The CDR3 bases are TGTGCCATCAGTAAGGACAGGGATAATTCACCCCTCCACTTT. Translation gives CAISKDRDNSPLHF.

This sequence joins TRBV27 and TRBJ2-1; tentative D call: TRBD2 (7 bases). The V and J ends lost 8 bases and 0 bases respectively, with 23 bases between them. Germline V gives CDR1 MNHEY, CDR2 SMNVEV (reference sequence). This CDR3 comprises 18 residues. Here the CDR3 reads CASAPRGGGPSSYNEQFF. The CDR3 bases are TGTGCCAGCGCCCCTCGAGGGGGAGGGCCGAGCTCCTACAATGAGCAGTTCTTC.

The genes are TRBV6-1 and TRBJ2-3; 8 bases match TRBD2. The V segment lost 2 bases and the J segment 3 bases; nucleotides outside the gene matches: 4. Germline V gene data show CDR1 as MNHNS and CDR2 as SASEGT. This CDR3 is 15 amino acids long. As DNA, the CDR3 is TGTGCCAGCAGTGAAAGGGAGCGGGAGACAGATACGCAGTATTTT. This translates into CASSERERETDTQYF.

The chain is built from TRBV15 and TRBJ1-5; no clear D. The V gene's germline CDR1 is LNHNV and CDR2 YYDKDF (reference sequence). The V end lost 0 bases, the J end lost 0 bases, and 3 bases lay between the germline ends. The CDR3 is 14 amino acids. The DNA of the CDR3 is TGTGCCACCAGCAGAGATTCTAGCAATCAGCCCCAGCATTTT. It translates to CATSRDSSNQPQHF.

The V and J genes are TRBV5-6 and TRBJ2-2; the D gene is possibly TRBD2 (5 bases). CDR3 size: 14 residues. CDR1 is SGHDT, CDR2 YYEEEE, per germline. Trimming removed 1 base at V and 7 bases at J, with 11 bases between. In nucleotides, the CDR3 is TGTGCCAGCAGCTTGAGGAGAGAGGGCGGGGAGCTGTTTTTT. The encoded protein is CASSLRREGGELFF.

This clone has more than one count but fewer than ten. This sequence joins TRBV6-5 and TRBJ1-5, with D possibly matching TRBD1 (6 bases). Germline V gene lookup returns CDR1 MNHEY and CDR2 SVGAGI. This CDR3 spans 16 amino acids. V lost 0 bases, J lost 0 bases, and 9 bases lay in between. CDR3 residues: CASSYSGGASNQPQHF. CDR3 nucleotides: TGTGCCAGCAGTTACTCGGGGGGGGCTAGCAATCAGCCCCAGCATTTT.

CDR3 protein: CASSSLGTGENEKLFF. As DNA, the CDR3 is TGTGCCAGCAGCTCACTCGGGACAGGGGAGAATGAAAAACTGTTTTTT. V and J are TRBV7-6 and TRBJ1-4, with 10 bases fitting TRBD1. The V and J ends lost 4 bases and 5 bases, in that order; junction bases with no gene match: 7. Germline loops: CDR1 SGHVS, CDR2 FNYEAQ. The CDR3 is 16 amino acids. The entire variable domain, with the rest obtained from reference TRBV7-6 and TRBJ1-4, is as follows: GAGVSQSPRYKVTKRGQDVALRCDPISGHVSLYWYRQALGQGPEFLTYFNYEAQQDKSGLPNDRFSAERPEGSISTLTIQRTEQRDSAMYRCASSSLGTGENEKLFFGSGTQLSVL.

The chain combines TRBV6-5 with TRBJ2-7, with TRBD2 identical over 11 bases. Per germline, CDR1 MNHEY and CDR2 SVGAGI. This CDR3 has 15 amino acids. The V gene end was trimmed by 2 bases and the J gene end by 0 bases; junction bases not matched to a gene: 0. The CDR3 spells CASSYGTSGSYEQYF. As DNA, the CDR3 is TGTGCCAGCAGTTACGGGACTAGCGGCTCCTACGAGCAGTACTTC.

The chain uses TRBV18 and TRBJ2-3; D is unresolved. Trimming cost V 5 bases and J 4 bases, with 7 bases left between them. The germline gives CDR1 KGHSH, CDR2 LQKENI. CDR3 length equals 12 residues. CDR3 sequence reads: CASSTRSDTQYF. Written as DNA, the CDR3 is TGTGCCAGCTCAACACGGTCAGATACGCAGTATTTT.

This chain joins TRBV2 and TRBJ1-4; no firm D call. The CDR3 has 15 amino acids. The germline V gene has CDR1 SNHLY and CDR2 FYNNEI. Trimming pared 3 bases from V and 7 bases from J, leaving 15 bases between. The chain's CDR3 is CASSERSAGGEKLFF. In DNA form, the CDR3 reads TGTGCCAGCAGTGAGCGGTCTGCCGGCGGTGAAAAACTGTTTTTT.

This chain joins TRBV2 and TRBJ2-1, with TRBD1 matching over 10 bases. The CDR3 runs 14 residues. Per germline, CDR1 SNHLY and CDR2 FYNNEI. The junction had 8 bases not matched to a gene; V was cut back by 7 bases and J by 8 bases. In nucleotides, the CDR3 is TGTGCCAGCATACGGACAGGGGGTCGGGATGAGCAGTTCTTC. Its translation is CASIRTGGRDEQFF.

The CDR3 DNA reads as TGTGCCAGTACCCCTGACAGGGACTATGGCTACACCTTC. Translation: CASTPDRDYGYTF. The chain has TRBV19 and TRBJ1-2; 7 nucleotides line up with TRBD1. The ends lost 7 bases at V and 3 bases at J; junction bases unmatched: 5. Germline values: CDR1 LNHDA, CDR2 SQIVND (reference sequence). CDR3 length: 13 residues.

CDR3: CASSLVPLDNEQYF. The CDR3 DNA follows: TGTGCCAGCAGCTTAGTCCCCTTAGACAACGAGCAGTACTTC. The chain is built from TRBV5-4 and TRBJ2-7; no reliable D call. CDR3 length: 14 residues. CDR1 and CDR2 (germline): SGHNT, YYREEE (reference sequence). The ends were cut back, 2 bases at V and 5 bases at J, with 14 bases in the middle.

The CDR3 here is CASSFPGREGYTF. CDR3 bases: TGCGCCAGCAGCTTCCCAGGCCGGGAAGGCTACACCTTC. The rearrangement joins TRBV5-1 to TRBJ1-2, with D hard to call. V dropped 2 bases and J dropped 8 bases, with 13 bases sitting between them. Germline assignment: CDR1 SGHRS and CDR2 YFSETQ. The CDR3 is 13 residues long. Full variable domain (outside the CDR3, taken from reference TRBV5-1 and TRBJ1-2): KAGVTQTPRYLIKTRGQQVTLSCSPISGHRSVSWYQQTPGQGLQFLFEYFSETQRNKGNFPGRFSGRQFSNSRSEMNVSTLELGDSALYLCASSFPGREGYTFGSGTRLTVV.

About this clone: The junction differs from germline at one of its ends, possibly a read error. The V call is TRBV15, the J call TRBJ2-3, with 12 bases matching TRBD1. CDR1 LNHNV and CDR2 YYDKDF come from the germline V gene (reference sequence). This CDR3 is 16 amino acids long. In nucleotides, the CDR3 is TGTGCCACCAGCGGAGACCGGGACAGGGGGCGAGATACGCAGTATTTT. Its protein product is CATSGDRDRGRDTQYF.

The gene calls are TRBV4-3 and TRBJ2-7, with D unclear. Germline-derived CDR1 and CDR2 are LGHNA and YSLEER. Trimming stripped 5 bases from V and 6 bases from J, with 14 bases between. The CDR3 contains 13 residues. The CDR3 loop reads CASSDIYQGEQYF. The CDR3 DNA reads as TGCGCCAGCAGCGACATATACCAAGGCGAGCAGTACTTC.

V usage is TRBV28 and J usage is TRBJ2-1; the D call may be TRBD1 or TRBD2 (6 bases each). Germline CDR1 reads MDHEN; CDR2 reads SYDVKM. CDR3 size: 14 residues. With 7 bases removed from V and 5 bases from J, the gap between germline ends came to 15 bases. The CDR3 DNA sequence: TGTGCCAGCACCTACGGGGGCACTAACAATGAGCAGTTCTTC. Amino acid sequence: CASTYGGTNNEQFF.

The rearrangement joins TRBV28 to TRBJ2-1; 10 nucleotides align to TRBD2. The junction had 15 bases not matched to a gene; V was cut back by 2 bases and J by 8 bases. CDR1 is MDHEN, CDR2 SYDVKM, per germline. This CDR3 has 18 residues. The CDR3 DNA follows: TGTGCCAGCAGTTTACCTCCTAGCGGGAGTAAACTTAGCGATGAGCAGTTCTTC. It translates to CASSLPPSGSKLSDEQFF.